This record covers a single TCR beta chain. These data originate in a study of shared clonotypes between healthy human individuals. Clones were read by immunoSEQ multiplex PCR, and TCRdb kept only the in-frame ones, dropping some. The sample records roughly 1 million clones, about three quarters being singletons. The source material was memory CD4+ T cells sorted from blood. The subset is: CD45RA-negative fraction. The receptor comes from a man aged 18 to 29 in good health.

DNA of the CDR3: TGTGCCAGCAGCGCACTAGCGGGAGGTTTCGCCGGGGAGCTGTTTTTT. The encoded protein is CASSALAGGFAGELFF. The J gene is TRBJ2-2, the V gene TRBV7-2; 12 bases are a match to TRBD2. Germline V gives CDR1 SGHTA, CDR2 FQGNSA. The trim removed 5 bases at V and 6 bases at J, leaving 7 bases unmatched. The CDR3 has 16 amino acids.